The sequence of this TCR beta chain was determined in a study of blood T cells in healthy people across ages. Study in general: About one barcoded TCR beta cDNA was captured per two T cells.

Study results and limitations: Older age coincided with a roughly linear decline in TCR beta diversity per million T cells. Higher diversity, along with more naive CD4+ cells, distinguished long-lived donors from aged donors.

Using a J-beta primer mix together with a sample-barcoded 5' primer, a second PCR was run for roughly 7 to 11 cycles. Using its own MiXCR run on the 5' RACE reads, TCRdb lists one record per CDR3 protein. The sample contains some 700,000 distinct CDR3 sequences, around 40% of which appear only once. A remark on this clonotype: Its target is not known.

In germline, CDR1 is LNHNV, CDR2 YYDKDF (reference sequence). This CDR3 contains 15 residues. The V and J ends lost 3 bases and 2 bases, in that order; junction bases with no gene match: 4. The TCR originated in a woman aged 60-75 years in good health. The chain joins TRBV15 to TRBJ2-5; 9 bases match TRBD2. Sequencing was performed on blood. CDR3 sequence: CATSSRRGGQETQYF. CDR3 DNA sequence: TGTGCCACCAGCAGTCGGCGGGGGGGTCAAGAGACCCAGTACTTC.